The 10 T cell receptor beta chains in this list originate from one sample, sequenced in a study of OX40 agonist ivuxolimab in advanced cancers. Only in-frame clones appear in the TCRdb table, and some are missing; sequencing was by immunoSEQ multiplex PCR. This sample has over 95,000 clones; around 90% occur once, and the top ten carry approximately 0.32%. This sample comprised CD4+ or CD8+ T cells sorted from blood, obtained in a trial of the OX40 agonist ivuxolimab. The receptors were gathered from an adult with an advanced solid tumor such as melanoma, head and neck, liver or kidney cancer.

The chain links TRBV5-1 to TRBJ2-5; D could derive from TRBD1 or TRBD2 (6 bases each). Germline V CDR1 and CDR2: SGHRS, YFSETQ. There are 16 residues in the CDR3. Deletions cut 0 bases from V and 3 bases from J, with 15 bases between. CDR3 region: CASSLGGGTRKETQYF. CDR3 coding DNA: TGCGCCAGCAGCTTGGGAGGCGGGACAAGGAAAGAGACCCAGTACTTC.

The genes are TRBV6-6 and TRBJ2-2; TRBD1 is a possible D gene (6 bases). This CDR3 spans 15 amino acids. Trimming pared 6 bases from V and 5 bases from J, leaving 16 bases between. CDR1 is MNHNY and CDR2 is SVGAGI in the germline V gene (reference sequence). CDR3 nucleotide sequence: TGTGCCAGCAGAGTGGACAGCCGAGGGACCGGGGAGCTGTTTTTT. This encodes CASRVDSRGTGELFF.

The rearrangement links TRBV5-4 to TRBJ2-1; TRBD2 matches 14 bases. After removal of 0 bases from V and 8 bases from J, the junction contained 1 base not matched to a gene. The CDR3 has 15 residues. From germline, CDR1 is SGHNT and CDR2 YYREEE (reference sequence). DNA of the CDR3: TGTGCCAGCAGCTTGGGGGGACTAGCGGGAGATGAGCAGTTCTTC. This sequence encodes CASSLGGLAGDEQFF.

The V call is TRBV9, the J call TRBJ2-2; D not certain. The germline CDR1 and CDR2 sequences are SGDLS and YYNGEE. The CDR3 has 13 residues. V lost 0 bases and J 4 bases, leaving 4 bases between the germline ends. In DNA, the CDR3 is TGTGCCAGCAGCGTAGTCCCCACCGGGGAGCTGTTTTTT. It specifies CASSVVPTGELFF.

This clone has more than one count but fewer than ten. The genes are TRBV6-1 and TRBJ1-5; D gene ambiguous. The ends were cut back, 4 bases at V and 6 bases at J, with 13 bases in the middle. There are 14 residues in the CDR3. Germline assignment: CDR1 MNHNS and CDR2 SASEGT. The CDR3 here is CASSVGYGSQPQHF. DNA of the CDR3: TGTGCCAGCAGTGTCGGGTATGGGAGTCAGCCCCAGCATTTT.

The V and J genes are TRBV18 and TRBJ2-7; weak D call: TRBD1 (6 bases). The germline V and J ends were trimmed by 0 bases and 2 bases, with 8 bases remaining between them. This CDR3 is built from 14 residues. The V gene's germline CDR1 is KGHSH and CDR2 LQKENI. CDR3 in amino acids: CASSPPGATYEQYF. CDR3 in DNA: TGTGCCAGCTCACCACCGGGGGCGACCTACGAGCAGTACTTC.

The CDR3 spells CASRHLLTASTDTQYF. The CDR3 bases are TGCGCCAGCAGACACCTATTGACAGCTAGCACAGATACGCAGTATTTT. V usage is TRBV5-1 and J usage is TRBJ2-3, with D maybe TRBD1 (5 bases). The CDR3 sequence is 16 residues long. The V gene lost 5 bases and the J gene lost 0 bases, with 16 bases spanning the gap. Germline V lookup: CDR1 SGHRS, CDR2 YFSETQ.

This clone was seen just once. The CDR3 sequence is CASSPLGGPYNEQFF. The DNA for the CDR3 is TGTGCCAGCAGCCCCCTCGGCGGGCCATACAATGAGCAGTTCTTC. The chain recombines TRBV7-2 with TRBJ2-1, with a tentative D call TRBD2 (5 bases). The CDR3 totals 15 residues. Trimming removed 5 bases at V and 4 bases at J, with 15 bases between. The germline CDR1 and CDR2 sequences are SGHTA and FQGNSA.

This clone was found once. V gene TRBV10-2 combines with J gene TRBJ2-7; no reliable D call. V dropped 2 bases and J dropped 3 bases, with 5 bases sitting between them. This CDR3 region has 12 residues. Germline V gene sequence: CDR1 WSHSY, CDR2 SAAADI. For the CDR3, the DNA is TGCGCCAGCAGTGAGCTCCTCTACGAGCAGTACTTC. It translates to CASSELLYEQYF.

The V and J genes are TRBV18 and TRBJ2-1, with a tentative D call TRBD2 (5 bases). The CDR3 has 15 residues. V was pared by 1 base and J by 2 bases, with 9 bases between. The germline V gene encodes CDR1 KGHSH and CDR2 LQKENI. CDR3 amino acids: CASSPLGGPYNEQFF. The DNA for the CDR3 is TGTGCCAGCTCACCACTCGGCGGGCCCTACAATGAGCAGTTCTTC.